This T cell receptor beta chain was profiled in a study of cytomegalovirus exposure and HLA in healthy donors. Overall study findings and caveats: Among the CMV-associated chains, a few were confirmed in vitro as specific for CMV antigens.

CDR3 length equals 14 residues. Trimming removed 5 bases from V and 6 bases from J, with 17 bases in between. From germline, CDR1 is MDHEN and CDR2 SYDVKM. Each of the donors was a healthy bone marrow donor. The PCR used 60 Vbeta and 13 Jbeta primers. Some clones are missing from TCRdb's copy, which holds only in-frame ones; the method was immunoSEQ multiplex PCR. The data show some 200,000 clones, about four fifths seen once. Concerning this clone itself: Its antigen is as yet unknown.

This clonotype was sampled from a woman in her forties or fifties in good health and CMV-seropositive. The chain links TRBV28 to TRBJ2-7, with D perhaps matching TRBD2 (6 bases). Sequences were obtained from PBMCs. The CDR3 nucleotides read TGTGCCAGCAGTGGTGGAGGGAGCCGATTCGAGCAGTACTTC. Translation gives CASSGGGSRFEQYF.